The source of this T cell receptor (beta chain) is a study of CD4 T cells in relation to SARS-CoV-2 and coronaviruses. Study-wide background: PBMCs were cultured with antigen for over nine days before TCR beta sequencing. Convalescent donors were aged 21 to 72, with median around 37 years.

Assay used: immunoSEQ multiplex PCR; TCRdb lists only in-frame clones, some missing. The data show tens of thousands of clones, over 70% seen once. CDR3 length equals 13 residues. Trimming left V 0 bases short and J 0 bases short, with 1 base between. Looked up from germline, CDR1 is MNHNY and CDR2 is SVGAGI (reference sequence). For around 11 days, roughly 10^5 sorted CD4+ cells grew with T cell-depleted PBMCs and CEF. A note on this clone: What it binds is unknown.

Study-wide results and caveats: Culture-expanded clones reflect memory recall rather than primary priming during culture.

The sample taken for sequencing was memory CD4+ T cells from PBMCs, cultured in vitro. The receptor was isolated from an adult with COVID-19. This chain connects TRBV6-6 to TRBJ2-3; unclear D gene. The CDR3, as DNA: TGTGCCAGCAGTTACTCTAGCACAGATACGCAGTATTTT. Protein product: CASSYSSTDTQYF.